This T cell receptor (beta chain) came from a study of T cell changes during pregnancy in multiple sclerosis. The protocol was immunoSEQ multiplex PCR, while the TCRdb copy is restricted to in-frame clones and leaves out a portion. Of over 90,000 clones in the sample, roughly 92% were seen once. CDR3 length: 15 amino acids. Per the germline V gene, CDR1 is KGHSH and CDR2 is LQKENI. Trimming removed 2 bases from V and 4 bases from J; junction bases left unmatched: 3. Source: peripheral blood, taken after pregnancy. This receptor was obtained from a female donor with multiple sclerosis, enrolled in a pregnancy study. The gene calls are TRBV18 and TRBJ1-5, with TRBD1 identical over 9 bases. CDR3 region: CASSPTTGGNQPQHF. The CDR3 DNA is TGTGCCAGCTCACCAACGACAGGGGGGAATCAGCCCCAGCATTTT.